This T cell receptor (beta chain) was sequenced for a study of identical twins. General study findings and limits: A partial confounding effect on zero-insertion analyses could come from invariant MAIT and iNKT cells. Conclusions relied on cross-sectional statistical analysis, not following the same donors.

Germline CDR1 is SNHLY and CDR2 is FYNNEI. The CDR3 length is 14 residues. Healthy Caucasians were all of the donors. The sample holds one count of this clonotype. Its antigen is unknown. A junction end diverges from the germline sequence, so it may reflect a read error. cDNA carried unique molecular identifiers, and a universal primer site was added by template switching. Each CDR3 protein is one row after TCRdb ran MiXCR on the 5' RACE reads. In the table there are 1,800,000 or so distinct CDR3 sequences, roughly 35% of which are singletons. The receptor comes from a newborn girl in good health. The sample was cord blood. The chain is built from TRBV2 and TRBJ1-1; tentatively, D is TRBD1 (5 bases). CDR3 nucleotide sequence: TGCGCCAGCAGTGAAATCAGGGTTACGCTTGAAGCTTTCTTT. Translated: CASSEIRVTLEAFF.